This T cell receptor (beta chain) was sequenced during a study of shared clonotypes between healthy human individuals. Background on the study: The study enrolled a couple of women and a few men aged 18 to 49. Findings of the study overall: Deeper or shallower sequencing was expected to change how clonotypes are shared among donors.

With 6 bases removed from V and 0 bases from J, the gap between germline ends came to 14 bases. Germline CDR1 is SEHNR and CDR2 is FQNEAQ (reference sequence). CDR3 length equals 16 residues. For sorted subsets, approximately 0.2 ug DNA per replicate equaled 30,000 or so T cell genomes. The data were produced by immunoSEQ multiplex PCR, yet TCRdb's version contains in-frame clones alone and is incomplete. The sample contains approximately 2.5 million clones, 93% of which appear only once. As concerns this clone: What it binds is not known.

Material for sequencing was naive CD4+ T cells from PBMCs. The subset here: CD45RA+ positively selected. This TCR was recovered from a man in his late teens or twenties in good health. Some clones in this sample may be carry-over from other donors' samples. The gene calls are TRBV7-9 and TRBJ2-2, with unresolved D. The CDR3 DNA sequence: TGTGCCAGCAGTACAACTGGACCACCGAACACCGGGGAGCTGTTTTTT. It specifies CASSTTGPPNTGELFF.